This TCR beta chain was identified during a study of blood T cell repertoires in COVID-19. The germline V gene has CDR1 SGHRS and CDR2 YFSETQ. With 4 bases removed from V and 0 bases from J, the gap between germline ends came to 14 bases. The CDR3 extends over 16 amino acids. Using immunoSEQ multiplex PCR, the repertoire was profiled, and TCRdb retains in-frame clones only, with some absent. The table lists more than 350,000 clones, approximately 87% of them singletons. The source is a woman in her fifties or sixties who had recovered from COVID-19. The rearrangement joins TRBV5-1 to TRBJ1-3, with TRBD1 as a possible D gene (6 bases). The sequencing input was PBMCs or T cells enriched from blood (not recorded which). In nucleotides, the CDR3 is TGCGCCAGCAGCCTACAGGGCAGGAGCTCTGGAAACACCATATATTTT. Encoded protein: CASSLQGRSSGNTIYF.